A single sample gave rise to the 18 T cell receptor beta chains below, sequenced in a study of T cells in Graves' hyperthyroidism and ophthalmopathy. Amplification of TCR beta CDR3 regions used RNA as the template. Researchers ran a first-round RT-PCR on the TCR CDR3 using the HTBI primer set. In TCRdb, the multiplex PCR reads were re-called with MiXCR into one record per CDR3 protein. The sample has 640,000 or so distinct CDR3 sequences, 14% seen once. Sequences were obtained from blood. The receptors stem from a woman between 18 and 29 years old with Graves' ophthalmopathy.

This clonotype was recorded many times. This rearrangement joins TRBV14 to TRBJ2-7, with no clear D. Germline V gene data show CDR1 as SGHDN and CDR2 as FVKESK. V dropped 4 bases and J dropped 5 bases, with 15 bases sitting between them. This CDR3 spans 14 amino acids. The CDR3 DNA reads TGTGCCAGCAGCCCGTGGGCGATTCAGGACGAGCAGTACTTC. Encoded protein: CASSPWAIQDEQYF. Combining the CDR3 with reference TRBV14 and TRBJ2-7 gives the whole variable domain EAGVTQFPSHSVIEKGQTVTLRCDPISGHDNLYWYRRVMGKEIKFLLHFVKESKQDESGMPNNRFLAERTGGTYSTLKVQPAELEDSGVYFCASSPWAIQDEQYFGPGTRLTVT.

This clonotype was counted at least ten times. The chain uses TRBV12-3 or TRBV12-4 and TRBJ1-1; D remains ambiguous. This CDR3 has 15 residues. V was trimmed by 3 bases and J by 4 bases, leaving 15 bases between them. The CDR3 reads CASSFVTSRRTEAFF. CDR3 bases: TGTGCCAGCAGTTTTGTGACCTCGAGACGCACTGAAGCTTTCTTT.

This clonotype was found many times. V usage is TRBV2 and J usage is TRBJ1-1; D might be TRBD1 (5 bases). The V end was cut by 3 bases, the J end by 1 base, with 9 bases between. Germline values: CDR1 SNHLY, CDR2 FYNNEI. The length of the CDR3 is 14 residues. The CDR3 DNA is TGTGCCAGCAGTGAGGGGGGAACGAACACTGAAGCTTTCTTT. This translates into CASSEGGTNTEAFF.

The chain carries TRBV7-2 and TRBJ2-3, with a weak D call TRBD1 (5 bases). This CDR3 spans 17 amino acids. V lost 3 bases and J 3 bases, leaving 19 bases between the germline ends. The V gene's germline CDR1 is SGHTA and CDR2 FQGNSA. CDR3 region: CASSLGPRKGWTDTQYF. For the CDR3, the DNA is TGTGCCAGCAGCTTGGGGCCTAGGAAGGGTTGGACAGATACGCAGTATTTT.

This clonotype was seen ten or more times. This CDR3 reads CASSLRGGLAVQETQYF. The CDR3 DNA sequence: TGTGCCAGCAGCTTAAGGGGGGGACTAGCGGTTCAAGAGACCCAGTACTTC. The chain is built from TRBV7-2 and TRBJ2-5, with 11 bases matching TRBD2. The CDR3 length is 17 residues. Trimming at V came to 2 bases and at J to 2 bases, leaving 7 bases not matched to a gene. Germline V gene lookup returns CDR1 SGHTA and CDR2 FQGNSA. The whole variable domain, filled in from reference TRBV7-2 and TRBJ2-5, reads GAGVSQSPSNKVTEKGKDVELRCDPISGHTALYWYRQSLGQGLEFLIYFQGNSAPDKSGLPSDRFSAERTGGSVSTLTIQRTQQEDSAVYLCASSLRGGLAVQETQYFGPGTRLLVL.

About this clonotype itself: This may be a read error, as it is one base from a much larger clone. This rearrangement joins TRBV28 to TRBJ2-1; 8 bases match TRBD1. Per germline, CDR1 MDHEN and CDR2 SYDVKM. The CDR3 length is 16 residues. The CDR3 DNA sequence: TGTGCCAGCAGTTCAGTGGGGACAGGAGATTACAAAGAGCAGTTCTTC. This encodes CASSSVGTGDYKEQFF.

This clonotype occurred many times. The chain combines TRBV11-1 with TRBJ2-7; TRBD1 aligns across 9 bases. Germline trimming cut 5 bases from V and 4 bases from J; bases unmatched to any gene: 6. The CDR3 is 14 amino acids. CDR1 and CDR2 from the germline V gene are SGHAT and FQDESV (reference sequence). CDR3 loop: CASSPTQGAYEQYF. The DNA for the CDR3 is TGTGCCAGCAGCCCTACACAGGGGGCGTACGAGCAGTACTTC.

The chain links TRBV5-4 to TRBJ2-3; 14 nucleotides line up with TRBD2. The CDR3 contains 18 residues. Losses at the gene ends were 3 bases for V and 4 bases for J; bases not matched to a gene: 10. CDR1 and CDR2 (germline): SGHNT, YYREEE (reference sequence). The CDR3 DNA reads TGTGCCAGCAGCTCCCCGGGACTAGCGGGAGAAAAGGCAGATACGCAGTATTTT. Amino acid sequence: CASSSPGLAGEKADTQYF.

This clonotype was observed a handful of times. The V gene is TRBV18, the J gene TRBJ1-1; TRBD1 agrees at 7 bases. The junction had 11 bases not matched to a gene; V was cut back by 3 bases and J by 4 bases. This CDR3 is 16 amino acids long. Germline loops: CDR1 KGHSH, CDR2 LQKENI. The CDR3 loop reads CASSPSIGGGVTEAFF. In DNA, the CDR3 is TGTGCCAGCTCACCGTCGATAGGAGGGGGCGTCACTGAAGCTTTCTTT.

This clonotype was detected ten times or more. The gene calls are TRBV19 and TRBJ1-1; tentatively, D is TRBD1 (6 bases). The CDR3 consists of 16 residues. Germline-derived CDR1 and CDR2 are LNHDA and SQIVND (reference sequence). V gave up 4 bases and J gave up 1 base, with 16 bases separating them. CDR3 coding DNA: TGTGCCAGTAGTACCCCCCACGGACAGACGAACACTGAAGCTTTCTTT. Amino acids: CASSTPHGQTNTEAFF.

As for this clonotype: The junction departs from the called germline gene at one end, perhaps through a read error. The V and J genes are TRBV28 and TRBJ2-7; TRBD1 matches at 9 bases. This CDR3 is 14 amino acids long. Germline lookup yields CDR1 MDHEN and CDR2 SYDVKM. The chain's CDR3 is CASSHFRTGEKQHF. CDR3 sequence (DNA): TGTGCCAGCAGTCATTTCCGGACAGGGGAAAAGCAGCACTTC. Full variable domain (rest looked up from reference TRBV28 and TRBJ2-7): DVKVTQSSRYLVKRTGEKVFLECVQDMDHENMFWYRQDPGLGLRLIYFSYDVKMKEKGDIPEGYSVSREKKERFSLILESASTNQTSMYLCASSHFRTGEKQHFGPGTRLTVT.

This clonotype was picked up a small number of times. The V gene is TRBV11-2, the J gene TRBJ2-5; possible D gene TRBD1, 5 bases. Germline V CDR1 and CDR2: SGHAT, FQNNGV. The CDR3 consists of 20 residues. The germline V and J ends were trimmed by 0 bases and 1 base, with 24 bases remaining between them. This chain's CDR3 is CASSLDSSVLGRKSQETQYF. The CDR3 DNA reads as TGTGCCAGCAGCTTAGATTCTTCTGTGTTGGGGCGAAAAAGCCAAGAGACCCAGTACTTC.

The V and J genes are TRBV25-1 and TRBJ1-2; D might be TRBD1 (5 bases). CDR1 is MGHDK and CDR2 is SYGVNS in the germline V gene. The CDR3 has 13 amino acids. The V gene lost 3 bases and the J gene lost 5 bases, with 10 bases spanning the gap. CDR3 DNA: TGTGCCAGCAGTGAGGTCCGGGGGTATGGCTACACCTTC. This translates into CASSEVRGYGYTF.

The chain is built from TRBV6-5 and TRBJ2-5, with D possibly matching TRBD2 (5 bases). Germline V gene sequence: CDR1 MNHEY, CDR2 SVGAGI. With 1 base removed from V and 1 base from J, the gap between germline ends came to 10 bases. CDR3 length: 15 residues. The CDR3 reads CASSYFEGGQETQYF. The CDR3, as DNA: TGTGCCAGCAGTTACTTTGAGGGCGGCCAAGAGACCCAGTACTTC.

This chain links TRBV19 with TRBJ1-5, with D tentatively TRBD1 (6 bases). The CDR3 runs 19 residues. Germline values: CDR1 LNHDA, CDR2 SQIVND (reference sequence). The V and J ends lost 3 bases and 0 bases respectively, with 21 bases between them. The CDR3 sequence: CASSIRPHRTEYSNQPQHF. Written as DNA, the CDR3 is TGTGCCAGTAGTATCCGGCCACATAGGACAGAATATAGCAATCAGCCCCAGCATTTT.

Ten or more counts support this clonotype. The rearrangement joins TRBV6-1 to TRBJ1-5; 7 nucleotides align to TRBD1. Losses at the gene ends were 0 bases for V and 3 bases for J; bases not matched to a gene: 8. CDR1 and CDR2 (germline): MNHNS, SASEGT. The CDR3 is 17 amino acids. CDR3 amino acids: CASSEALPGQPNQPQHF. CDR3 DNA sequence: TGTGCCAGCAGTGAAGCGCTGCCGGGACAGCCCAATCAGCCCCAGCATTTT.

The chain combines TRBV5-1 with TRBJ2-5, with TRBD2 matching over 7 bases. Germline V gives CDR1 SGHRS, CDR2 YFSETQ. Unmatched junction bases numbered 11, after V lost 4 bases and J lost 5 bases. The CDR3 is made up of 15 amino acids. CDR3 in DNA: TGCGCCAGCAGCCTAAGCGGGGTCGGCCGCGAGACCCAGTACTTC. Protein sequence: CASSLSGVGRETQYF.

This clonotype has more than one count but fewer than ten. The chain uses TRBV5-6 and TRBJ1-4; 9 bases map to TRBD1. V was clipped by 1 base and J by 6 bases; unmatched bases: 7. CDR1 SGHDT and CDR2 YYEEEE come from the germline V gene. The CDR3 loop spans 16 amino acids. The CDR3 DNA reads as TGTGCCAGCAGCTTGCCCCACAGGGGGCTGGATGAAAAACTGTTTTTT. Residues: CASSLPHRGLDEKLFF.